The clone carrying this T cell receptor beta chain was picked up many times. The sample originates from a study of T cells in Graves' hyperthyroidism and ophthalmopathy. Trimming shortened V by 1 base and J by 2 bases, and 8 bases separated the two germline ends. The length of the CDR3 is 14 residues. CDR1 SGHRS and CDR2 YFSETQ come from the germline V gene. RNA transcripts gave rise to amplified TCR beta CDR3 regions. Initially, a first-round RT-PCR of the TCR CDR3 employed the HTBI primer set. Via MiXCR, TCRdb re-called the multiplex PCR reads, giving one row per CDR3 protein. The data show roughly 580,000 distinct CDR3 sequences, approximately 15% seen once.

The receptor comes from a woman aged 30 to 39 with Graves' hyperthyroidism that later progressed to Graves' ophthalmopathy. V is TRBV5-1 and J is TRBJ2-3, with D unresolved. Sequencing input: blood. DNA for the CDR3: TGCGCCAGCAGCTTGTACCGCCACACAGATACGCAGTATTTT. Protein: CASSLYRHTDTQYF. The full variable domain, in which reference TRBV5-1 and TRBJ2-3 provide the parts outside the CDR3, is KAGVTQTPRYLIKTRGQQVTLSCSPISGHRSVSWYQQTPGQGLQFLFEYFSETQRNKGNFPGRFSGRQFSNSRSEMNVSTLELGDSALYLCASSLYRHTDTQYFGPGTRLTVL.